This T cell receptor (beta chain) was retrieved from a study of cytomegalovirus exposure and HLA in healthy donors (dated by TCRdb to 2016 to 2017). Regarding the complete study: According to a later analysis, the 120 or so validation repertoires were produced on the same platform as the 666 repertoires of the first cohort. The study aimed to test whether cataloging public T cell receptors could reveal signatures of past pathogen exposure. Along with the roughly 610-subject first cohort, a separate validation cohort of over 90 different subjects was used. The study combined high-throughput TCR immunosequencing, statistical association of individual TCRs with disease status, and machine learning to predict cytomegalovirus infection status.

Note on this clone: The specificity of this receptor is unknown. No base quality information exists; no much larger clone differs at one position.

Separate from the roughly 650-subject first cohort, the validation cohort of 90 to 150 subjects was the group to which the donors belonged. Library creation used the immunoSEQ multiplex PCR assay. As for the authors' bioinformatics: A statistical classification framework was built to diagnose cytomegalovirus status from the catalog of TCR beta chain sequences. TCRdb took this table from immuneACCESS and kept in-frame rearrangements with V and J called. Such tables lack part of the clones; where checked against another copy, unresolved V genes explain under half of the gap, and the rest is unexplained. The V and J calls and clone size come from that table; D and trimming were worked out from the DNA. The sample table holds approximately 280,000 clones, of which around 89% were seen once. Approximately 0.88% of the sample goes to the ten largest clones. Overall study results and their limits: Three of the identified cytomegalovirus-associated TCR beta chains were confirmed in vitro to be specific for cytomegalovirus antigens. A total of fewer than 200 TCR beta chains were listed by the study as associated with cytomegalovirus. Most TCR sequences were seen in very few donors, while some public TCRs were found in many individuals. The validation cohort had no HLA typing available for a later analysis, so co-occurrence within that cohort was assessed over all 130 or so repertoires. According to the authors, the approach could potentially be generalized to other disease states and immunological phenotypes. Subsequent analysis determined that TCRs grouped into clusters in the first cohort also showed a tendency toward co-occurrence across the approximately 120 validation repertoires, and 94% of cluster scores exceeded 0. The classifier was reported to diagnose cytomegalovirus status with high specificity and sensitivity in both the original cohort and the validation cohort.

The sample taken for sequencing was PBMCs. The sequence came from a woman aged 18-30 years in good health and CMV-seronegative.

The CDR3 region has the sequence CASHRVSGNTIYF. The nucleotide sequence reads as follows: TGTGCCAGCCACAGGGTTTCTGGAAACACCATATATTTT. The V gene is TRBV7-9 and the J gene is TRBJ1-3; the D segment could be TRBD1, given 6 matching bases. The junction shows trimming of 8 bases on V and 1 base on J, plus 9 bases between the germline ends. According to the germline V gene (reference sequence), CDR1 reads SEHNR and CDR2 reads FQNEAQ. CDR3 length: 13 amino acids, cysteine to phenylalanine. The read is trimmed to its CDR3 DNA, 39 bases read in frame from base 1.